One T cell receptor beta chain is described in this entry. Its antigen is currently unknown. The sample originates from a study of CD8 T cells in acute hepatitis C reinfection. In the study overall: CD8+ T cells recognizing the HCV NS3-1073 epitope were profiled acutely and after viral clearance. General study findings and limits: Overrepresentation in the naive pool did not explain the preferential TRBV04 and TRBV06 usage seen in all groups. Only TCRbeta was bulk sequenced, so alphabeta pairing of public clonotypes remains unknown. NS3-1073 specific repertoires were highly diverse across all groups.

CDR3 length: 13 residues. V was clipped by 0 bases and J by 4 bases, with 5 bases between them. Germline V gives CDR1 MGHRA, CDR2 YSYEKL. The table came from immunoSEQ multiplex PCR; TCRdb's copy has only in-frame clones and leaves some out. The table shows about 38,000 clones, with 70% to 90% occurring only once. Time point here: naive CD8 control sorted from an acute-time-point sample. This TCR was sampled from a woman under 30 who spontaneously cleared hepatitis C infection. This sequence joins TRBV4-1 and TRBJ2-3; unclear D gene. Sequencing was carried out using naive CD8+ T cells from PBMCs. CDR3 coding DNA: TGCGCCAGCAGCCAAGACGGACCAGATACGCAGTATTTT. Translation gives CASSQDGPDTQYF.